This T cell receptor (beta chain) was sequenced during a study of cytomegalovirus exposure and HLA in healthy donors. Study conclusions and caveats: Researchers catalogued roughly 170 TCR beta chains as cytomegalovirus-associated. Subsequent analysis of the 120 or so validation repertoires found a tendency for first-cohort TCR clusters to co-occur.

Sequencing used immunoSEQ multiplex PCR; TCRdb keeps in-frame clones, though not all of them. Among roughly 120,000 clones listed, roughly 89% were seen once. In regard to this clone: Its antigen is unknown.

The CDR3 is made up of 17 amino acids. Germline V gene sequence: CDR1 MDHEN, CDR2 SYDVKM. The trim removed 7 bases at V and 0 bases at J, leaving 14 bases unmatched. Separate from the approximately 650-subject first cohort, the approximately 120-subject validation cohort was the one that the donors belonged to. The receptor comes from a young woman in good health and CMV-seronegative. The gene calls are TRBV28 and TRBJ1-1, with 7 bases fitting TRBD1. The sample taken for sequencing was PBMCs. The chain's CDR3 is CASNSWTGRDLNTEAFF. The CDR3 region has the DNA TGTGCCAGCAATTCGTGGACAGGACGCGACCTGAACACTGAAGCTTTCTTT.